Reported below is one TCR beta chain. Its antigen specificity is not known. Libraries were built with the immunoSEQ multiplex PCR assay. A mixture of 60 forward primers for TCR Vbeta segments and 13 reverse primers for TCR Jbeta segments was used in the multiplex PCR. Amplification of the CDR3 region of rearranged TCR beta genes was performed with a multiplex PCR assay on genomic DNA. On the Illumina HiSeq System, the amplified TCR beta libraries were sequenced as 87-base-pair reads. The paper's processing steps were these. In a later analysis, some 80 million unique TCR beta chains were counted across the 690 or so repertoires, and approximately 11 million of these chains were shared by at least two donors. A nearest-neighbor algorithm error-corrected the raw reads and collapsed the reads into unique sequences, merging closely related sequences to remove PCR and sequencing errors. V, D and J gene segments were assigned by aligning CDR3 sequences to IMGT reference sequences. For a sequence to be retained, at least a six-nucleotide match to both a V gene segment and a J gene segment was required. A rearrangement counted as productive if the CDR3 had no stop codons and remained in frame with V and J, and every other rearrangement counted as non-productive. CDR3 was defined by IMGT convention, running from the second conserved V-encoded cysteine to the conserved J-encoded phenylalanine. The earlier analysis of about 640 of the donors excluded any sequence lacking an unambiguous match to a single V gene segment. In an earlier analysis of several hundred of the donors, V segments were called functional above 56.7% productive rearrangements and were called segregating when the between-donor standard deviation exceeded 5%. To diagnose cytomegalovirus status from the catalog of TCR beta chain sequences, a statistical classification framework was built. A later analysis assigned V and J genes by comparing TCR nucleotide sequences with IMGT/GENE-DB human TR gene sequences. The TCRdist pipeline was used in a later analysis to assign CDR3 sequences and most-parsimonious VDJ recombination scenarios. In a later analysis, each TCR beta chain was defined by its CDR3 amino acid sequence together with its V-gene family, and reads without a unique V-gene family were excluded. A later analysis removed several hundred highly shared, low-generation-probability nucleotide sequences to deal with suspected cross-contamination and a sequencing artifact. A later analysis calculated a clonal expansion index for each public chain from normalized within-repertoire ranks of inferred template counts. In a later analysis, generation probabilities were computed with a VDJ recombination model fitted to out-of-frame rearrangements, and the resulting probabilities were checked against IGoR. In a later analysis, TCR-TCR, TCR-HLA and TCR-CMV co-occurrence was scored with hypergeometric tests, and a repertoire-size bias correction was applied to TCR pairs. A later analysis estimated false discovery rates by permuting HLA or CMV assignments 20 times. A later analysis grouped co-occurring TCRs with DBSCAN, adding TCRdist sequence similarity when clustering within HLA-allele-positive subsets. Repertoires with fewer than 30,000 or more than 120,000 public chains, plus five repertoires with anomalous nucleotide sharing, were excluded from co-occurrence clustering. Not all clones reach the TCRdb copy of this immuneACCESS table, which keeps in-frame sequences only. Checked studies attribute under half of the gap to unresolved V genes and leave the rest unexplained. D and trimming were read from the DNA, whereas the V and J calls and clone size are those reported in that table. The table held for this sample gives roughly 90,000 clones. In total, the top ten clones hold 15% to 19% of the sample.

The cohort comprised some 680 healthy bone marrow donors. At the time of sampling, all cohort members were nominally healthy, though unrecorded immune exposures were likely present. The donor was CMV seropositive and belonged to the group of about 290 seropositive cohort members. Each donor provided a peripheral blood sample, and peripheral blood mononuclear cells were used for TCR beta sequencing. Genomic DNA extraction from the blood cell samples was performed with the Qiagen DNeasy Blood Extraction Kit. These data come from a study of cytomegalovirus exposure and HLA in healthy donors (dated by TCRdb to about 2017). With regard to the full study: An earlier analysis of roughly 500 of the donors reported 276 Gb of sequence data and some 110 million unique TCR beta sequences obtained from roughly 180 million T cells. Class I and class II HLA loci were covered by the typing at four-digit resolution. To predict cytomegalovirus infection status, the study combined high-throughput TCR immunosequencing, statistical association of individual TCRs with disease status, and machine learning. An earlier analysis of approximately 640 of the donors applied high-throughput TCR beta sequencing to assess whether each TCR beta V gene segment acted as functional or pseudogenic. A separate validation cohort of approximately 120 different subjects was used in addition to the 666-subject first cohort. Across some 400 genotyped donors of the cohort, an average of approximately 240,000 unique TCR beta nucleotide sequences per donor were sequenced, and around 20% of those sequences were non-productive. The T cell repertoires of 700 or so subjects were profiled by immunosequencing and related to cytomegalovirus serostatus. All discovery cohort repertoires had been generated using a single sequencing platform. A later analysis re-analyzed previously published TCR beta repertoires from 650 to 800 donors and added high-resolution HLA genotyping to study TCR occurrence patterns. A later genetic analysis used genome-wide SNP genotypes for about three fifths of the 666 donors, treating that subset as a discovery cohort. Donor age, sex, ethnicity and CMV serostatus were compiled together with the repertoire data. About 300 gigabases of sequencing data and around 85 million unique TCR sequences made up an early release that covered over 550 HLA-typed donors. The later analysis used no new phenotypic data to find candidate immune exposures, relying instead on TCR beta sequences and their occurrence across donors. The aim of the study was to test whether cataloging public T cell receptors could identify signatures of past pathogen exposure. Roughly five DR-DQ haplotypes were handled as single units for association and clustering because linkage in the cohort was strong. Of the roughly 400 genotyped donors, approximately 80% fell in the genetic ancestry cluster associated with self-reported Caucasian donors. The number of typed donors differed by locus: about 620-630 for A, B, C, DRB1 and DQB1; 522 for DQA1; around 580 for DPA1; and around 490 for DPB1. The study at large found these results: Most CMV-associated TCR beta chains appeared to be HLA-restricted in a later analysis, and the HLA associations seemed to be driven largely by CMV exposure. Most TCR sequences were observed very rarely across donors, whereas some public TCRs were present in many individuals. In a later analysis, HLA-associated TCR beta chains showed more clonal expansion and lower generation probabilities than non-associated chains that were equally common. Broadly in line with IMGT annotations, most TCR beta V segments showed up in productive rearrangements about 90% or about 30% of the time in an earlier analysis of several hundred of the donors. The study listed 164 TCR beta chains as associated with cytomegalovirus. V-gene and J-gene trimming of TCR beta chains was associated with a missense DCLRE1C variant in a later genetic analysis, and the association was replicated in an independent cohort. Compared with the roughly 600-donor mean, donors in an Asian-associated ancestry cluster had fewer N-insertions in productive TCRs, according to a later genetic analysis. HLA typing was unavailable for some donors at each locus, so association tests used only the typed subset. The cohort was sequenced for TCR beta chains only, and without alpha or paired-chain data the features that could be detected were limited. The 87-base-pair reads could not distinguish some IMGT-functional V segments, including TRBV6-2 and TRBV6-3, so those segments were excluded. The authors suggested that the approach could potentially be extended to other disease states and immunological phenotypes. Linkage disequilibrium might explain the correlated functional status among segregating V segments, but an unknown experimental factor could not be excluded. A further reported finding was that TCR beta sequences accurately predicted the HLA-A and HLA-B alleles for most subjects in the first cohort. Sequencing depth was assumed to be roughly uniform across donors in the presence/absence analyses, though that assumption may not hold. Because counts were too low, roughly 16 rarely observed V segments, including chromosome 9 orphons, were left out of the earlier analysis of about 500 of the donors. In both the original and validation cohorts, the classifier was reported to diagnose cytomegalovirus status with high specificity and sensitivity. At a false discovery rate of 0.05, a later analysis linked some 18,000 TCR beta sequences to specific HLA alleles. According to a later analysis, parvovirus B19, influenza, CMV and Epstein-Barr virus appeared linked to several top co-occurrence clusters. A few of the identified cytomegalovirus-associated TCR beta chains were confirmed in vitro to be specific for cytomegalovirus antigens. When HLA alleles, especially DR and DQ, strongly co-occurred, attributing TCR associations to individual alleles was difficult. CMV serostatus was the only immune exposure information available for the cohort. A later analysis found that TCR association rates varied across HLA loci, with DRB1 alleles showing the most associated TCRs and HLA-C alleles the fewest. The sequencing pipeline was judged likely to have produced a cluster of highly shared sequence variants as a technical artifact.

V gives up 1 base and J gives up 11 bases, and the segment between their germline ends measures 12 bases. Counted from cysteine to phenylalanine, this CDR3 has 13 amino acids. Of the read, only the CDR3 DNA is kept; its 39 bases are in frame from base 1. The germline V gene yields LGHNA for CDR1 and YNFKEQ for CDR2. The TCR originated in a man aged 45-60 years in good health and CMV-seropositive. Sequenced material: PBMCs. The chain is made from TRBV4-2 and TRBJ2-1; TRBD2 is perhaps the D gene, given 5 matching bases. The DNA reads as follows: TGTGCCAGCAGCCAAGGTCTGGAGGCCCAGCAGTTCTTC. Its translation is CASSQGLEAQQFF.